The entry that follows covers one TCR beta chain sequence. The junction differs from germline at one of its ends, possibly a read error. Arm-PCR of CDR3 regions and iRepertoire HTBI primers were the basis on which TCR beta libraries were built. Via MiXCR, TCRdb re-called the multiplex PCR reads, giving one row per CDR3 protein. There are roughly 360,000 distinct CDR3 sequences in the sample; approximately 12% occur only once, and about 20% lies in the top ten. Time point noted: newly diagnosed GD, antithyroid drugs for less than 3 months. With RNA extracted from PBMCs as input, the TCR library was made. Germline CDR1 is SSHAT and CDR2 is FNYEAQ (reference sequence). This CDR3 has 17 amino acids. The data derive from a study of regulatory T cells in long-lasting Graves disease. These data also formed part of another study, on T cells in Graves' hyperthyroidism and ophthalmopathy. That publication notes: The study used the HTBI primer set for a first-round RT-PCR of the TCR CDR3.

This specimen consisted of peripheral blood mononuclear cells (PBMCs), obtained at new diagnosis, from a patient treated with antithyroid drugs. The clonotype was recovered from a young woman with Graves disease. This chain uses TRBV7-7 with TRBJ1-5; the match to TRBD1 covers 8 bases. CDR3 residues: CASSFGTGRYSNQPQHF. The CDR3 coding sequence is TGTGCTAGCAGCTTCGGGACAGGTCGATATAGCAATCAGCCCCAGCATTTT.